This paragraph reports one T cell receptor beta chain. The data are from a study of blood T cell repertoires in COVID-19. Study-level background: Recovered status applied to Cohort 3 donors who had two consecutive negative PCRs. It also applied to those with clearance or with symptom resolution. PBMCs, B-cell-depleted T cells, or T cells provided the cDNA or gDNA that made up the material.

Clones were sequenced by immunoSEQ multiplex PCR, and TCRdb holds only the in-frame ones, with some missing. Of a few hundred thousand clones in the sample, roughly 91% were seen once. This CDR3 contains 17 residues. Trimming removed 6 bases from V and 5 bases from J; junction bases left unmatched: 16. CDR1 and CDR2 (germline): MDHEN, SYDVKM. Ages ranged from about 18 to 100 years, with residence in about 24 US areas. The V and J genes are TRBV28 and TRBJ1-5, with 7 bases identical to TRBD1. The material sequenced was PBMCs or T cells enriched from blood (not recorded which). The TCR originated in a woman in her sixties or seventies in a cohort exposed to, infected with or recovered from COVID-19 (not recorded which). The CDR3 DNA is TGTGCCAGCAGCCCATACAGGGGTAATTTTGGTTATCAGCCCCAGCATTTT. Its protein is CASSPYRGNFGYQPQHF.